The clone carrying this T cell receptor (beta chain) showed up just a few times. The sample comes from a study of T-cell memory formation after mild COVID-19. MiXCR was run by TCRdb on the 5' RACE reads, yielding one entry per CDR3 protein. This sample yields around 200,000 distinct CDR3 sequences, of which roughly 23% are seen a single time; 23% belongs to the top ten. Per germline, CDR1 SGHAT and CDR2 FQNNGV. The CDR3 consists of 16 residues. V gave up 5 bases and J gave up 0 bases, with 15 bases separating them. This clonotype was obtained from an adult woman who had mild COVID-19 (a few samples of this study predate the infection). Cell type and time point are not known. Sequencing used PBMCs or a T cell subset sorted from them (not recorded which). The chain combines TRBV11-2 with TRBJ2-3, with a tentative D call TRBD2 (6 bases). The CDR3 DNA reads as TGTGCCAGCAGCGCAATTAGCGGCCCTAGCACAGATACGCAGTATTTT. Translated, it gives CASSAISGPSTDTQYF. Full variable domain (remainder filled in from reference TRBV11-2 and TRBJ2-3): EAGVAQSPRYKIIEKRQSVAFWCNPISGHATLYWYQQILGQGPKLLIQFQNNGVVDDSQLPKDRFSAERLKGVDSTLKIQPAKLEDSAVYLCASSAISGPSTDTQYFGPGTRLTVL.